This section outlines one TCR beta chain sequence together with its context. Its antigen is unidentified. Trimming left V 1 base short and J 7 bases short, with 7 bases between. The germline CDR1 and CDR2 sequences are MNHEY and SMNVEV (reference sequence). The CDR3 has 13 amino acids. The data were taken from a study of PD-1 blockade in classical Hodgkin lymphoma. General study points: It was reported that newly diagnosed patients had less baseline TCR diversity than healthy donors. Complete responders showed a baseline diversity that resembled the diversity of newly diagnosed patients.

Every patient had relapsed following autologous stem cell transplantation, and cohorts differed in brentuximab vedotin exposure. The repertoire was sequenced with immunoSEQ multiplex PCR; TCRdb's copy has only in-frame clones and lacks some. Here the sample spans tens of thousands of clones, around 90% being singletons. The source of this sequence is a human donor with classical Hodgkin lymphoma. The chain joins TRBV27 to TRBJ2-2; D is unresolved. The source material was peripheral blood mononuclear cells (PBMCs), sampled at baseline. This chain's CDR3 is CASSLFPGGELFF. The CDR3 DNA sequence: TGTGCCAGCAGTTTATTTCCTGGCGGGGAGCTGTTTTTT.